The 21 T cell receptor beta chains presented below share a single source sample, sequenced in a study of T cell responses to AZD1222 COVID-19 vaccine (dated by TCRdb to the early 2020s). The method behind the library was the immunoSEQ multiplex PCR assay. In TCRdb, the immuneACCESS table is reduced to in-frame sequences with V and J assigned. These tables do not hold every clone; where another copy was compared, an unresolved V gene accounts for under half, and the others remain unexplained. Across this sample there are about 130,000 clones, with roughly 90% seen only once. The ten largest clonotypes hold more than 3.5% of the sample. According to the study, the label for this sample's time point signals: baseline before first vaccination. Material: peripheral blood, obtained on day 0 of AZD1222 vaccination. The receptors shown here come from an adult in good health.

The chain recombines TRBV20-1 with TRBJ2-1; 7 bases line up with TRBD2. This CDR3 is built from 10 residues. The germline CDR1 and CDR2 sequences are DFQATT and SNEGSKA (reference sequence). V was pared by 6 bases and J by 15 bases, with 8 bases of the junction left unmatched. The CDR3 bases are TGCAGTGCCCGGGCGGGGGAGACGTTCTTC. Its translation: CSARAGETFF.

The chain carries TRBV6-4 and TRBJ1-2; TRBD1 matches at 7 bases. Germline assignment: CDR1 MRHNA and CDR2 SNTAGT. The J segment lost 2 bases and the V segment lost 5 bases, leaving 8 bases of the junction unmatched. The CDR3 is made up of 15 amino acids. CDR3: CASSPRQGMNYGYTF. CDR3 DNA: TGTGCCAGCAGTCCCCGACAGGGAATGAACTATGGCTACACCTTC.

CDR3 in amino acids: CASSPPRGGSPTDTQYF. In DNA form, the CDR3 reads TGTGCCAGCAGCCCCCCCAGGGGCGGGAGTCCGACAGATACGCAGTATTTT. The gene calls are TRBV7-8 and TRBJ2-3, with D possibly matching TRBD2 (7 bases). V was clipped by 5 bases and J by 3 bases, with 21 bases between them. Germline CDR1 is SGHVS and CDR2 is FQNEAQ. CDR3 size: 17 residues.

J is TRBJ2-1 and V is TRBV27; D is undetermined. This CDR3 has 15 amino acids. From germline, CDR1 is MNHEY and CDR2 SMNVEV (reference sequence). Trimming removed 5 bases from V and 1 base from J, with 12 bases in between. The CDR3, as DNA: TGTGCCAGCAGTCCCACCCTGTTGTCCTACAATGAGCAGTTCTTC. Translation: CASSPTLLSYNEQFF.

The chain combines TRBV28 with TRBJ2-3, with D perhaps given as TRBD1 or TRBD2 (5 bases each). Trimming took off 10 bases at V and 8 bases at J, with 22 bases between the two ends. The V gene's germline CDR1 is MDHEN and CDR2 SYDVKM. The CDR3 loop spans 14 amino acids. The CDR3 DNA sequence: TGTGCCACCCTGAGGCAGGGTACCGAGGGTACGCAGTATTTT. Protein: CATLRQGTEGTQYF.

V usage is TRBV14 and J usage is TRBJ1-2; D not certain. Trimming pared 3 bases from V and 5 bases from J, leaving 10 bases between. The germline V gene encodes CDR1 SGHDN and CDR2 FVKESK. The CDR3 contains 13 residues. The CDR3 DNA reads TGTGCCAGCAGCCAGGAGACCACGTATGGCTACACCTTC. Residues: CASSQETTYGYTF.

This rearrangement joins TRBV6-5 to TRBJ1-1; D remains ambiguous. Trimming cost V 8 bases and J 5 bases, with 15 bases left between them. Germline lookup yields CDR1 MNHEY and CDR2 SVGAGI. There are 13 residues in the CDR3. CDR3 amino acids: CASASTRRTEAFF. In nucleotides, the CDR3 is TGTGCCAGCGCGTCCACGAGGAGGACTGAAGCTTTCTTT.

The chain carries TRBV7-2 and TRBJ2-7, with a weak D call TRBD1 (6 bases). Germline values: CDR1 SGHTA, CDR2 FQGNSA. CDR3 length equals 14 residues. Deletions cut 6 bases from V and 0 bases from J, with 12 bases between. The CDR3 here is CASRPSQGSYEQYF. DNA of the CDR3: TGTGCCAGCAGGCCATCACAGGGCTCCTACGAGCAGTACTTC. The full variable domain, with the rest looked up from reference TRBV7-2 and TRBJ2-7, is GAGVSQSPSNKVTEKGKDVELRCDPISGHTALYWYRQSLGQGLEFLIYFQGNSAPDKSGLPSDRFSAERTGGSVSTLTIQRTQQEDSAVYLCASRPSQGSYEQYFGPGTRLTVT.

The chain uses TRBV5-1 and TRBJ1-1; possible D gene TRBD1, 5 bases. The CDR3 sequence is 14 residues long. V was trimmed by 0 bases and J by 5 bases, leaving 11 bases between them. The germline V gene has CDR1 SGHRS and CDR2 YFSETQ. The CDR3 DNA is TGCGCCAGCAGCTTGGCCTCAGGGCGTACTGAAGCTTTCTTT. It encodes CASSLASGRTEAFF.

The CDR3, as DNA: TGCGCCAGCAGCCAAGAGAGGGGCGGACTTCAACGCACAGATACGCAGTATTTT. Protein product: CASSQERGGLQRTDTQYF. The V gene is TRBV4-1, the J gene TRBJ2-3; perhaps D is TRBD1 or TRBD2 (5 bases each). Germline assignment: CDR1 MGHRA and CDR2 YSYEKL. V lost 0 bases and J lost 1, with 17 bases in between. This CDR3 comprises 18 residues.

The chain uses TRBV9 and TRBJ2-1, with 7 positions matching TRBD2. Germline-derived CDR1 and CDR2 are SGDLS and YYNGEE. Trimming took 3 bases from V and 4 from J; bases not matched to a gene: 19. The CDR3 is 19 residues long. The CDR3 region has the DNA TGTGCCAGCAGCGGGTCTAGGCCAGACGGGGGGTACGCTTACAATGAGCAGTTCTTC. This translates into CASSGSRPDGGYAYNEQFF.

V usage is TRBV27 and J usage is TRBJ2-7; TRBD2 matches at 11 bases. The germline CDR1 and CDR2 sequences are MNHEY and SMNVEV (reference sequence). The CDR3 spans 15 residues. Trimming took 6 bases from V and 3 from J; bases not matched to a gene: 7. CDR3: CASRIAGLADYEQYF. In nucleotides, the CDR3 is TGTGCCAGCAGAATCGCGGGACTAGCGGACTACGAGCAGTACTTC.

This chain joins TRBV24-1 and TRBJ2-1, with D possibly matching TRBD2 (5 bases). CDR3 length: 15 residues. The germline V and J ends were trimmed by 2 bases and 7 bases, with 14 bases remaining between them. Germline values: CDR1 KGHDR, CDR2 SFDVKD. The CDR3 DNA reads as TGTGCCACCAGTGATTCCCAGGTACCGGGGAATGAGCAGTTCTTC. It encodes CATSDSQVPGNEQFF.

The V gene is TRBV11-2, the J gene TRBJ2-7, with 12 bases lining up with TRBD2. Per germline, CDR1 SGHAT and CDR2 FQNNGV. The CDR3 sequence is 18 residues long. J gave up 9 bases and V 4 bases, and 19 bases lay outside the gene matches. The CDR3 nucleotides read TGTGCCAGCAGCTCTCTGAGGGCTAGCGGGAGGGAAATACGAGGGCAGTACTTC. It yields the protein CASSSLRASGREIRGQYF.

The rearrangement links TRBV30 to TRBJ1-5, with D tentatively TRBD1 (6 bases). Deletions cut 2 bases from V and 4 bases from J, with 12 bases between. The CDR3 covers 14 residues. Germline CDR1 GTSNPN, CDR2 SVGIG (reference sequence). CDR3 bases: TGTGCCTGGAGTCTTCATAGGGGGAATCAGCCCCAGCATTTT. Amino acid sequence: CAWSLHRGNQPQHF. Looking up the rest from reference TRBV30 and TRBJ1-5 gives the full variable domain: SQTIHQWPATLVQPVGSPLSLECTVEGTSNPNLYWYRQAAGRGLQLLFYSVGIGQISSEVPQNLSASRPQDRQFILSSKKLLLSDSGFYLCAWSLHRGNQPQHFGDGTRLSIL.

V is TRBV2 and J is TRBJ2-3; TRBD2 agrees at 9 bases. V shed 5 bases, J shed 0 bases, and the junction held 12 bases outside the gene matches. Germline V gene lookup returns CDR1 SNHLY and CDR2 FYNNEI. The CDR3 covers 18 residues. CDR3 residues: CASSLPWGLAASTDTQYF. In DNA form, the CDR3 reads TGTGCCAGCAGTCTACCCTGGGGACTAGCAGCTAGCACAGATACGCAGTATTTT.

This clone was seen just once. The rearrangement uses TRBV3-1 (or the pseudogene TRBV3-2) and TRBJ2-1; D gene uncertain. V was pared by 3 bases and J by 2 bases, with 11 bases between. The CDR3 consists of 15 residues. Germline assignment: CDR1 LGHDT and CDR2 YNNKEL (reference sequence). The CDR3 DNA reads as TGTGCCAGCAGCCATGACTCGCCACCCTACAATGAGCAGTTCTTC. This encodes CASSHDSPPYNEQFF.

This chain links TRBV4-3 with TRBJ2-3; no definite D call. Between the trimmed V and J ends, which lost 0 bases and 3 bases, there was a span of 10 bases. This CDR3 is 15 amino acids long. Germline values: CDR1 LGHNA, CDR2 YSLEER. The CDR3 protein is CASSQDLVGTDTQYF. In DNA, the CDR3 is TGCGCCAGCAGCCAAGATCTAGTAGGGACAGATACGCAGTATTTT.

The chain combines TRBV7-2 with TRBJ2-7; the D gene is possibly TRBD2 (6 bases). Germline CDR1 is SGHTA and CDR2 is FQGNSA. V shed 3 bases and J shed 0 bases, with 9 bases lying between them. The CDR3 loop spans 14 amino acids. This chain's CDR3 is CASSFSGGSYEQYF. Here the CDR3 DNA reads TGTGCCAGCAGCTTTAGCGGAGGCTCCTACGAGCAGTACTTC.

The chain uses TRBV5-1 and TRBJ2-3, with TRBD2 identical over 7 bases. V gave up 0 bases and J gave up 14 bases; unmatched junction bases: 9. From germline, CDR1 is SGHRS and CDR2 YFSETQ. The CDR3 has 13 amino acids. CDR3 sequence: CASSLDPREQGYF. The CDR3 coding sequence is TGCGCCAGCAGCTTGGATCCGCGGGAGCAGGGGTATTTT.

The J gene is TRBJ2-2, the V gene TRBV14; no firm D call. The CDR3 is 15 amino acids. Between the trimmed V and J ends, which lost 1 base and 2 bases, there was a span of 8 bases. Germline V gene lookup returns CDR1 SGHDN and CDR2 FVKESK. The CDR3 protein is CASSQVQPNTGELFF. The CDR3 coding sequence is TGTGCCAGCAGCCAAGTACAGCCCAACACCGGGGAGCTGTTTTTT.